The 29 T cell receptor beta chains given below trace back to one sample, sequenced in a study of molecular identifiers for immune sequencing clone quantification. TCRdb processed the PCR reads anew with MiXCR; each CDR3 protein has one entry. The data hold 400,000 to 600,000 distinct CDR3 sequences, with around a fifth observed a single time. The sequencing sample was made of naive CD8+ T cells from blood, with Jurkat cell RNA spiked in. This sample's subset: FACS-sorted CD8+CD4-CCR7+CD45RA+ naive T cells. The receptors here all came from a human donor in good health. Some libraries in this study had Jurkat cell RNA spiked in.

This clonotype was seen only once. Its ends do not fully match the called genes, so a read error is possible. CDR3 in DNA: TGCACCAGCAGCTTGGGACAGATGAACACTGAAGCTTTCTTT. Its translation: CTSSLGQMNTEAFF. The V gene is TRBV5-1, the J gene TRBJ1-1; 7 bases align to TRBD1. The germline gives CDR1 SGHRS, CDR2 YFSETQ. CDR3 length: 14 amino acids.

This clonotype was found many times. V is TRBV7-6 and J is TRBJ2-3; TRBD1 might be the D (6 bases). V lost 2 bases, J lost 3 bases, and 15 bases lay in between. The CDR3 has 16 residues. CDR1 and CDR2 from the germline V gene are SGHVS and FNYEAQ. CDR3 loop: CASSLNGGPLTDTQYF. DNA for the CDR3: TGTGCCAGCAGCTTAAATGGGGGCCCGCTGACAGATACGCAGTATTTT.

This clonotype was observed a few times. The chain combines TRBV6-2 or TRBV6-3 with TRBJ2-5, with TRBD2 identical over 11 bases. Losses at the gene ends were 5 bases for V and 5 bases for J; bases not matched to a gene: 13. Germline V gene lookup returns CDR1 MNHEY and CDR2 SVGEGT. This CDR3 is 17 amino acids long. CDR3: CASSGWSGTSGVETQYF. The CDR3 DNA follows: TGTGCCAGCAGTGGATGGTCCGGGACTAGCGGCGTGGAGACCCAGTACTTC.

A few counts support this clonotype. The genes are TRBV4-3 and TRBJ1-5; D unresolved. CDR1 and CDR2 from the germline V gene are LGHNA and YSLEER. CDR3 length: 14 residues. V was clipped by 4 bases and J by 2 bases, with 9 bases between them. The CDR3, as DNA: TGCGCCAGCAGCCCGTCTTGGGGCAATCAGCCCCAGCATTTT. Encoded protein: CASSPSWGNQPQHF.

This chain links TRBV4-3 with TRBJ2-1; TRBD2 matches at 11 bases. CDR1 is LGHNA, CDR2 YSLEER, per germline. After removal of 2 bases from V and 10 bases from J, the junction contained 7 bases not matched to a gene. The CDR3 consists of 15 residues. CDR3 sequence: CASSQTSGGPQEQFF. The CDR3 nucleotides read TGCGCCAGCAGCCAAACTAGCGGGGGTCCCCAAGAGCAGTTCTTC.

V is TRBV12-3 or TRBV12-4 and J is TRBJ2-7; D might be TRBD2 (7 bases). The CDR3 loop spans 17 amino acids. Trimming took off 3 bases at V and 3 bases at J, with 21 bases between the two ends. CDR3 in amino acids: CASSFAPGGRGIYEQYF. In DNA form, the CDR3 reads TGTGCCAGCAGTTTTGCACCGGGGGGCAGGGGTATCTACGAGCAGTACTTC.

This clonotype appeared many times. J is TRBJ2-7 and V is TRBV5-6; D might be TRBD1 (5 bases). This CDR3 has 13 amino acids. CDR1 and CDR2 from the germline V gene are SGHDT and YYEEEE. V gave up 4 bases and J gave up 3 bases, with 11 bases separating them. The CDR3 region is CASSLGANYEQYF. Here the CDR3 DNA reads TGTGCCAGCAGCCTAGGGGCCAACTACGAGCAGTACTTC.

This clonotype was detected only a few times. The rearrangement links TRBV7-9 to TRBJ1-2; D uncertain. Germline V gene lookup returns CDR1 SEHNR and CDR2 FQNEAQ (reference sequence). V was clipped by 6 bases and J by 0 bases, with 20 bases between them. The CDR3 totals 17 residues. The CDR3 region has the DNA TGTGCCAGCAGTCCCAATAAGGGAAGGGCTCCTAACTATGGCTACACCTTC. As protein: CASSPNKGRAPNYGYTF.

This chain uses TRBV6-5 with TRBJ1-6, with D uncertain. This CDR3 spans 12 amino acids. Germline V lookup: CDR1 MNHEY, CDR2 SVGAGI. The V and J ends lost 6 bases and 8 bases respectively, with 8 bases between them. CDR3 bases: TGTGCCAGCAGGACGTGGGATTCACCCCTCCACTTT. Translating gives CASRTWDSPLHF.

In its sample, this clonotype was seen once. The V call is TRBV20-1, the J call TRBJ2-3; 8 nucleotides line up with TRBD2. Germline V gives CDR1 DFQATT, CDR2 SNEGSKA (reference sequence). This CDR3 is 15 amino acids long. J was trimmed by 2 bases and V by 1 base; bases with no gene match: 5. Here the CDR3 reads CSARVLADITDTQYF. The CDR3 DNA is TGCAGTGCTAGAGTACTAGCGGATATCACAGATACGCAGTATTTT.

The V gene is TRBV7-9, the J gene TRBJ2-1, with 10 bases matching TRBD2. V shed 5 bases, J shed 9 bases, and the junction held 16 bases outside the gene matches. Germline-derived CDR1 and CDR2 are SEHNR and FQNEAQ (reference sequence). CDR3 length: 17 residues. The CDR3 coding sequence is TGTGCCAGCAGCACCAACACCGGGACTAGCGATCGTACTGAGCAGTTCTTC. This encodes CASSTNTGTSDRTEQFF.

This clonotype was observed many times. The chain employs TRBV7-6 and TRBJ2-7; 10 nucleotides match TRBD2. This CDR3 is 16 amino acids long. V lost 4 bases, J lost 0 bases, and 6 bases stayed unmatched. From germline, CDR1 is SGHVS and CDR2 FNYEAQ. The CDR3 protein is CASSSLAGASSYEQYF. CDR3 DNA sequence: TGTGCCAGCAGCTCCCTAGCGGGGGCGAGCTCCTACGAGCAGTACTTC. The full variable domain, in which reference TRBV7-6 and TRBJ2-7 provide the parts outside the CDR3, is GAGVSQSPRYKVTKRGQDVALRCDPISGHVSLYWYRQALGQGPEFLTYFNYEAQQDKSGLPNDRFSAERPEGSISTLTIQRTEQRDSAMYRCASSSLAGASSYEQYFGPGTRLTVT.

This clonotype was seen only a few times. The rearrangement joins TRBV5-1 to TRBJ1-2; TRBD1 is a possible D gene (5 bases). V lost 1 base to trimming and J lost 8 bases, with 12 bases between them. The CDR3 spans 13 residues. CDR1 and CDR2 from the germline V gene are SGHRS and YFSETQ. The CDR3 protein is CASSLLLGDGYTF. The CDR3 DNA is TGCGCCAGCAGCTTGCTTTTGGGGGACGGCTACACCTTC.

This clonotype was observed a few times. The CDR3: CASSFSGFGGTEAFF. CDR3 DNA sequence: TGTGCCAGCAGTTTTTCTGGGTTTGGAGGCACTGAAGCTTTCTTT. The chain employs TRBV27 and TRBJ1-1; D not certain. The germline gives CDR1 MNHEY, CDR2 SMNVEV (reference sequence). V gave up 3 bases and J gave up 4 bases, with 15 bases separating them. The CDR3 is made up of 15 amino acids.

This clonotype was detected only a few times. The chain employs TRBV9 and TRBJ2-7, with D perhaps TRBD1 (5 bases). The ends were cut back, 0 bases at V and 3 bases at J, with 13 bases in the middle. This CDR3 contains 15 residues. The germline CDR1 and CDR2 sequences are SGDLS and YYNGEE. This CDR3 reads CASSVDQGSVYEQYF. In nucleotides, the CDR3 is TGTGCCAGCAGCGTAGATCAGGGATCGGTCTACGAGCAGTACTTC.

There are a few counts of this clonotype. This chain links TRBV27 with TRBJ2-3; D is unresolved. Germline CDR1 is MNHEY and CDR2 is SMNVEV (reference sequence). CDR3 size: 16 residues. V lost 6 bases and J 5 bases, leaving 21 bases between the germline ends. The CDR3 sequence: CASSPTYLVGQDTQYF. The CDR3 nucleotides are TGTGCCAGCAGCCCGACCTATTTGGTAGGGCAAGATACGCAGTATTTT.

V usage is TRBV6-2 or TRBV6-3 and J usage is TRBJ2-6, with D unclear. This CDR3 contains 15 residues. Trimming removed 2 bases at V and 0 bases at J, with 5 bases between. Germline CDR1 and CDR2: MNHEY and SVGEGT. CDR3 DNA sequence: TGTGCCAGCAGTTACCTTAGCTCTGGGGCCAACGTCCTGACTTTC. Its protein is CASSYLSSGANVLTF.

The chain couples TRBV4-1 to TRBJ1-1, with D unclear. Germline assignment: CDR1 MGHRA and CDR2 YSYEKL. V was trimmed by 1 base and J by 2 bases, leaving 8 bases between them. The CDR3 runs 14 residues. The CDR3 DNA reads as TGCGCCAGCAGCCAAGGTCCAGTAAACACTGAAGCTTTCTTT. Translating it yields CASSQGPVNTEAFF.

The chain uses TRBV7-9 and TRBJ2-5, with 12 positions matching TRBD2. V dropped 6 bases and J dropped 5; count of bases not matched to a gene: 7. CDR1 and CDR2 from the germline V gene are SEHNR and FQNEAQ (reference sequence). This CDR3 spans 15 amino acids. The CDR3 spells CASSPRTSGIETQYF. CDR3 bases: TGTGCCAGCAGTCCCCGGACTAGCGGGATTGAGACCCAGTACTTC.

The table lists this clonotype with a few counts. This chain connects TRBV7-9 to TRBJ2-1, with a possible D match to TRBD1 (6 bases). The CDR3 contains 16 residues. V was clipped by 2 bases and J by 6 bases, with 17 bases between them. CDR1 SEHNR and CDR2 FQNEAQ come from the germline V gene (reference sequence). CDR3 residues: CASSLTTHPGANEQFF. Written as DNA, the CDR3 is TGTGCCAGCAGCTTAACTACACATCCAGGGGCCAATGAGCAGTTCTTC. Together with reference TRBV7-9 and TRBJ2-1, the CDR3 gives the full variable domain: DTGVSQNPRHKITKRGQNVTFRCDPISEHNRLYWYRQTLGQGPEFLTYFQNEAQLEKSRLLSDRFSAERPKGSFSTLEIQRTEQGDSAMYLCASSLTTHPGANEQFFGPGTRLTVL.

This clonotype showed up just a few times. The chain carries TRBV27 and TRBJ1-2; D gene ambiguous. The V and J ends lost 0 bases and 5 bases respectively, with 10 bases between them. Germline CDR1 and CDR2: MNHEY and SMNVEV (reference sequence). The CDR3 extends over 14 amino acids. CDR3 bases: TGTGCCAGCAGTTTATCCGGAGGACCATATGGCTACACCTTC. Translating it yields CASSLSGGPYGYTF.

Concerning this clonotype: This may arise from a read error, as a much more abundant clone is one base away. V usage is TRBV9 and J usage is TRBJ2-3, with TRBD1 matching over 8 bases. The CDR3 loop spans 15 amino acids. Germline values: CDR1 SGDLS, CDR2 YYNGEE. This CDR3 reads CASSIRTGTTDTQCF. The CDR3 DNA reads as TGTGCCAGCAGCATAAGGACAGGGACCACAGATACGCAGTGTTTT.

A word on this clonotype: A read error may be the cause here, since a much bigger clone is one base away. CDR3 protein: CSAEGAATNGKLFF. CDR3 bases: TGCAGTGCTGAGGGGGCAGCAACTAATGGAAAACTGTTTTTT. The V gene is TRBV20-1, the J gene TRBJ1-4; 7 positions match TRBD1. Germline V gene sequence: CDR1 DFQATT, CDR2 SNEGSKA (reference sequence). CDR3 size: 14 residues.

The V and J genes are TRBV28 and TRBJ1-4; the D gene is possibly TRBD1 (6 bases). This CDR3 is built from 14 residues. Between the trimmed V and J ends, which lost 5 bases and 13 bases, there was a span of 20 bases. Germline V CDR1 and CDR2: MDHEN, SYDVKM. The CDR3 sequence: CASSNRVVNEGLFF. Here the CDR3 DNA reads TGTGCCAGCAGTAACAGGGTTGTTAATGAGGGACTGTTTTTT.

J is TRBJ2-7 and V is TRBV20-1; no reliable D call. The CDR3 sequence is 13 residues long. V was cut by 1 base and J by 0 bases, with 7 bases left in between. The germline V gene has CDR1 DFQATT and CDR2 SNEGSKA (reference sequence). DNA of the CDR3: TGCAGTGCTAGAGCAGGTAGCTCCTACGAGCAGTACTTC. Translating gives CSARAGSSYEQYF.

Points on this clonotype: At one boundary the junction diverges from the germline segment, which might be a read error. The chain recombines TRBV23-1 with TRBJ1-3; D not resolved. TRBV23-1 is treated as an ORF (open reading frame) with a function not yet certain. This CDR3 contains 15 residues. The CDR3 coding sequence is TGCGCCACCGAGTCTATCCCTTCGGCGGGAAACACCATGTATTTT. Translation gives CATESIPSAGNTMYF.

The chain joins TRBV6-5 to TRBJ2-7; D call uncertain. Trimming cost V 8 bases and J 6 bases, with 14 bases left between them. The CDR3 runs 12 residues. In germline, CDR1 is MNHEY, CDR2 SVGAGI. This CDR3 reads CASGDIPLEQYF. The CDR3 nucleotides are TGTGCCAGCGGCGACATCCCCCTCGAGCAGTACTTC.

This clonotype has a count of ten or more. V and J are TRBV6-2 or TRBV6-3 and TRBJ2-2; no definite D call. Germline CDR1 reads MNHEY; CDR2 reads SVGEGT. V dropped 1 base and J dropped 1 base, with 4 bases sitting between them. This CDR3 has 14 residues. This chain's CDR3 is CASSYYRNTGELFF. DNA of the CDR3: TGTGCCAGCAGTTACTATCGGAACACCGGGGAGCTGTTTTTT.

As concerns this clonotype: This may be a read error: a much more frequent sequence differs by one nucleotide. This chain connects TRBV4-3 to TRBJ2-7, with D possibly matching TRBD1 (6 bases). This CDR3 region has 15 residues. Trimming stripped 0 bases from V and 4 bases from J, with 13 bases between. Germline V lookup: CDR1 LGHNA, CDR2 YSLEER. CDR3 nucleotides: TGCGCCAGCAGCCAAGATTGGGCAAGGGGGTACGAGCAGTACTTC. It encodes CASSQDWARGYEQYF.